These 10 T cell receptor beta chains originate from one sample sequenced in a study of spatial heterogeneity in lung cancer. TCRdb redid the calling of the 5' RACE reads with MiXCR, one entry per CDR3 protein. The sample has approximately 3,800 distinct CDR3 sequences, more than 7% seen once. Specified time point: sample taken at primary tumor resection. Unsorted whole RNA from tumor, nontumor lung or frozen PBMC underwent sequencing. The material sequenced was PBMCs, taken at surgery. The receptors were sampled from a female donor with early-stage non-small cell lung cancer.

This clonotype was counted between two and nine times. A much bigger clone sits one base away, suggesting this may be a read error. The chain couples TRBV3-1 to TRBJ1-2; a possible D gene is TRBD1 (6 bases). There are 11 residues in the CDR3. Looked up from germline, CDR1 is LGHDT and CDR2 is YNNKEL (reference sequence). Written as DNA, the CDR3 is TGTGCCAGCAGCCAAGTCGGGGGCTACGCCTTC. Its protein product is CASSQVGGYAF.

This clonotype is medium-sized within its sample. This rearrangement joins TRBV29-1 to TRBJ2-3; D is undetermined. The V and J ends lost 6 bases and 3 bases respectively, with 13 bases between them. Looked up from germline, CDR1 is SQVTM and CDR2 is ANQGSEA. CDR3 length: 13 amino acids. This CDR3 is CSVRRSGTDTQYF. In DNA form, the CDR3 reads TGCAGCGTCCGTCGTAGTGGGACAGATACGCAGTATTTT.

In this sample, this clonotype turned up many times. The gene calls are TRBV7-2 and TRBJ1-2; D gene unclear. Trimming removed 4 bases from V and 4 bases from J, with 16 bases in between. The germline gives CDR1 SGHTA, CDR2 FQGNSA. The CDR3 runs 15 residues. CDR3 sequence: CASSSEGGYLYGYTF. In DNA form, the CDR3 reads TGTGCCAGCAGCTCCGAAGGAGGTTACCTCTATGGCTACACCTTC.

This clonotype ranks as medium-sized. CDR3 DNA: TGCGCCAGCAGCCAAACCCCGGAGGGCGCGGTTGGAAACACCATATATTTT. Amino acids: CASSQTPEGAVGNTIYF. V is TRBV4-1 and J is TRBJ1-3; D call uncertain. V was pared by 2 bases and J by 3 bases, with 17 bases between. CDR3 length: 17 amino acids. Germline V gene sequence: CDR1 MGHRA, CDR2 YSYEKL.

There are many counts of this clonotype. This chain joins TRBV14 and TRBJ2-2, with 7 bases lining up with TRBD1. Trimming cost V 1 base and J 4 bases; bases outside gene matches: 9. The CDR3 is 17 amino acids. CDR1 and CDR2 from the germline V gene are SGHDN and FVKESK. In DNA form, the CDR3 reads TGTGCCAGCAGCCAAGTTGGTTCAGGGGGTACCACCGGGGAGCTGTTTTTT. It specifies CASSQVGSGGTTGELFF.

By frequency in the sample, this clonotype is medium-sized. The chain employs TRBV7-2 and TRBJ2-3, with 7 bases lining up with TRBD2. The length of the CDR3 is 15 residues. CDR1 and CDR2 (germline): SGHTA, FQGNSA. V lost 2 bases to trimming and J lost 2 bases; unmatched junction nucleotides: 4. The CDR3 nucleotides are TGTGCCAGCAGCTTATTGGCGGGGGTCACAGATACGCAGTATTTT. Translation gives CASSLLAGVTDTQYF.

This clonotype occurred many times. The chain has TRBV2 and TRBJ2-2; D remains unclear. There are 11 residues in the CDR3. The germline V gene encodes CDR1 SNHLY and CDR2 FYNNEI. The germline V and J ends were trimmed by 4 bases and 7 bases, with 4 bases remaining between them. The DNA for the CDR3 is TGTGCCAGCAGTGCAAACGGGGAGCTGTTTTTT. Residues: CASSANGELFF.

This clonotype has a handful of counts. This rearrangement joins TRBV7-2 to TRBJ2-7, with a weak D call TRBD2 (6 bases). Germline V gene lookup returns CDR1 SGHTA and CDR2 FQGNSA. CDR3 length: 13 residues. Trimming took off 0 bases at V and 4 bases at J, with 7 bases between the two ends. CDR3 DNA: TGTGCCAGCAGCTTAGCTCGGGGGTACGAGCAGTACTTC. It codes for CASSLARGYEQYF.

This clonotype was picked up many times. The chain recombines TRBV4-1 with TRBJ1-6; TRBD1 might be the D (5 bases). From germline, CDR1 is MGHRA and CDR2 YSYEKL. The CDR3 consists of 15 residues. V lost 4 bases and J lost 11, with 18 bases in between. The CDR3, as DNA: TGCGCCAGCAGCCTCCGAGGGGCCCCGGCAGCACCCCTCCACTTT. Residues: CASSLRGAPAAPLHF.

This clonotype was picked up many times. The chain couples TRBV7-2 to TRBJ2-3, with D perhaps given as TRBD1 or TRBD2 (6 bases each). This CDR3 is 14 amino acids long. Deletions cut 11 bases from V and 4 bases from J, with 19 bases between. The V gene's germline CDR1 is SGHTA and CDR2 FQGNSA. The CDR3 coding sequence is TGTGCCGGCGCGAGGGGGGCCCGCGCAGATACGCAGTATTTT. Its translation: CAGARGARADTQYF. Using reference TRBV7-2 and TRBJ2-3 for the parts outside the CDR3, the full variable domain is GAGVSQSPSNKVTEKGKDVELRCDPISGHTALYWYRQSLGQGLEFLIYFQGNSAPDKSGLPSDRFSAERTGGSVSTLTIQRTQQEDSAVYLCAGARGARADTQYFGPGTRLTVL.